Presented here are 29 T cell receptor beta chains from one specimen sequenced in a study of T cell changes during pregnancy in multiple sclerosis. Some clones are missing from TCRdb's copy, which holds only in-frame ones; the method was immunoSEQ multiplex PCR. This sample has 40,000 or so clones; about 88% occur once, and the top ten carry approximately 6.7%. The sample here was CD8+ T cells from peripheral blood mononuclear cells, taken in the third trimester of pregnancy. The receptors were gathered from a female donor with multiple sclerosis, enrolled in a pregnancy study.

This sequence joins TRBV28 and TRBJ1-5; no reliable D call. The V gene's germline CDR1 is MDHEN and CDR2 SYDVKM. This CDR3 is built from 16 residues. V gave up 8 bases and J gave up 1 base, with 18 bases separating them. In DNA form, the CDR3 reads TGTGCCAGCTTTACCCTTGGGCGAGGGAGCAATCAGCCCCAGCATTTT. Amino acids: CASFTLGRGSNQPQHF.

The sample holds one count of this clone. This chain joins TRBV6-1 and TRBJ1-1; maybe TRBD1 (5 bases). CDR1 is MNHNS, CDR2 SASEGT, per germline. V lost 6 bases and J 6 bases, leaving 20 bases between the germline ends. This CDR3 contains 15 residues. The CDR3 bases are TGTGCCAGCAGCACTTACCCGACGGGGGACGCTGAAGCTTTCTTT. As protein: CASSTYPTGDAEAFF.

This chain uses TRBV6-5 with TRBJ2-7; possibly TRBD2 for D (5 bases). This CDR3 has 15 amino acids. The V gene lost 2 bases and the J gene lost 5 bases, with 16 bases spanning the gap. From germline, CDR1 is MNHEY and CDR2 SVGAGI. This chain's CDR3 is CASSYGFEGRDEQYF. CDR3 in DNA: TGTGCCAGCAGTTACGGGTTTGAGGGAAGAGACGAGCAGTACTTC.

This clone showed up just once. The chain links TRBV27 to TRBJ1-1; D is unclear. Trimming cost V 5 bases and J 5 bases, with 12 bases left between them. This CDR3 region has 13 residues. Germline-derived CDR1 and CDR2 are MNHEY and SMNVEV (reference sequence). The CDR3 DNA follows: TGTGCCAGCAGTCTTATGGGAGGGACTGAAGCTTTCTTT. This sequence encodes CASSLMGGTEAFF.

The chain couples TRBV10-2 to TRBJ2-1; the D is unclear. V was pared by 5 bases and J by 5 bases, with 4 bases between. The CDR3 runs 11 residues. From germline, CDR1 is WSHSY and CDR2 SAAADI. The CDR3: CASSQNNEQFF. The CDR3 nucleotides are TGCGCCAGCAGTCAGAACAATGAGCAGTTCTTC.

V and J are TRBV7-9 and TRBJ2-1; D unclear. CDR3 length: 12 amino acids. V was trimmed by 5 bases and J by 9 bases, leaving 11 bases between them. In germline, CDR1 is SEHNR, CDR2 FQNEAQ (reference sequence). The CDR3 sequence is CASSTDSTEQFF. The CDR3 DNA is TGTGCCAGCAGCACTGATAGCACTGAGCAGTTCTTC.

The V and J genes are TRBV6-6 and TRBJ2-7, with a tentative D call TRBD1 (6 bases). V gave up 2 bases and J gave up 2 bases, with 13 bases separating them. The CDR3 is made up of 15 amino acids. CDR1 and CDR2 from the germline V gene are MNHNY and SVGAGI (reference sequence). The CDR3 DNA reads TGTGCCAGCAGTTACATGCAGGGGAGTCCCTACGAGCAGTACTTC. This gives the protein CASSYMQGSPYEQYF.

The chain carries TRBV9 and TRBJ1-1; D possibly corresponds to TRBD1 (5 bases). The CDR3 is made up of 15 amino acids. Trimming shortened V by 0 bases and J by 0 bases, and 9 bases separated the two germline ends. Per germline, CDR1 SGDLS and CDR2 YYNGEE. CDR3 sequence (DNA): TGTGCCAGCAGCGTAGTGGGGGGGATGAACACTGAAGCTTTCTTT. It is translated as CASSVVGGMNTEAFF.

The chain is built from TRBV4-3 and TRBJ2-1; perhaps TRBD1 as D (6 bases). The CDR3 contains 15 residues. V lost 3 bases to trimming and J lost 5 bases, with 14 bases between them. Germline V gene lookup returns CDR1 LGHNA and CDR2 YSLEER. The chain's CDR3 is CASSQTWGPNNEQFF. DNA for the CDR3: TGCGCCAGCAGCCAGACTTGGGGGCCAAACAATGAGCAGTTCTTC.

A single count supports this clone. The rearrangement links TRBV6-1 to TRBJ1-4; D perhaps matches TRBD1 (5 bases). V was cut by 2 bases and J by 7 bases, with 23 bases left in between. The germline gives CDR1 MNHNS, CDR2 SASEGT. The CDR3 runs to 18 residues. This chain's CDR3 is CASSEQGREGREFEKLFF. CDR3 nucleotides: TGTGCCAGCAGTGAACAGGGAAGGGAAGGCAGGGAATTTGAAAAACTGTTTTTT.

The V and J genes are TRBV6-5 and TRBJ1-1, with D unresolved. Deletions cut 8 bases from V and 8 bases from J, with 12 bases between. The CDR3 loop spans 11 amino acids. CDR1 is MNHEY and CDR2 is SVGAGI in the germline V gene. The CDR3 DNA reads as TGTGCCAGCGTCACGGGAGGGGAAGCTTTCTTT. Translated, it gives CASVTGGEAFF.

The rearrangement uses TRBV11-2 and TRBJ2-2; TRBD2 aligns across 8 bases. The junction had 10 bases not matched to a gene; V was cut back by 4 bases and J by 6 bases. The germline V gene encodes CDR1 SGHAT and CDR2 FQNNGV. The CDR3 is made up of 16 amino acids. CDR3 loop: CASSSPAGASAGELFF. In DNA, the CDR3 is TGTGCCAGCAGCTCTCCAGCGGGGGCCTCCGCCGGGGAGCTGTTTTTT. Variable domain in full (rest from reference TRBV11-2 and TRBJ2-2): EAGVAQSPRYKIIEKRQSVAFWCNPISGHATLYWYQQILGQGPKLLIQFQNNGVVDDSQLPKDRFSAERLKGVDSTLKIQPAKLEDSAVYLCASSSPAGASAGELFFGEGSRLTVL.

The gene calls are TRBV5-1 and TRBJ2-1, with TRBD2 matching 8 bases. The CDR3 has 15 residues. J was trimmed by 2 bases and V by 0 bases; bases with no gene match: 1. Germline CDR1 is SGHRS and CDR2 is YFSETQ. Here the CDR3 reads CASSLAGLAYNEQFF. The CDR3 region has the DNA TGCGCCAGCAGCTTGGCGGGACTAGCCTACAATGAGCAGTTCTTC. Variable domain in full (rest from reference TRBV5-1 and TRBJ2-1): KAGVTQTPRYLIKTRGQQVTLSCSPISGHRSVSWYQQTPGQGLQFLFEYFSETQRNKGNFPGRFSGRQFSNSRSEMNVSTLELGDSALYLCASSLAGLAYNEQFFGPGTRLTVL.

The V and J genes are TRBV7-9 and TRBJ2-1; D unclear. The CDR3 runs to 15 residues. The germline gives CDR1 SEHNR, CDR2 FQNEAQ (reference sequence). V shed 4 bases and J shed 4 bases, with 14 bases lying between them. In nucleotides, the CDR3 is TGTGCCAGCAGCTCGCGCGAGCAAAGATACAATGAGCAGTTCTTC. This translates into CASSSREQRYNEQFF.

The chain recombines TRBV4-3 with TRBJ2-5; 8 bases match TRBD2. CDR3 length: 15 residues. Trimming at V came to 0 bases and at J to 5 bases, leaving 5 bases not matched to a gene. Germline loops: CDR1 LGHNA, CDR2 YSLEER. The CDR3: CASSQDGLAQETQYF. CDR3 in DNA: TGCGCCAGCAGCCAAGATGGACTAGCCCAGGAGACCCAGTACTTC.

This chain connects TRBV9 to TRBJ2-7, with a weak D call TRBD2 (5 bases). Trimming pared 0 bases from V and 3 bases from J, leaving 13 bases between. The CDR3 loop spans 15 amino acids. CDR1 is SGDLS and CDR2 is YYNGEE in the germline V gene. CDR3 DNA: TGTGCCAGCAGCGTAGGGGCGGGCGTGTTCTACGAGCAGTACTTC. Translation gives CASSVGAGVFYEQYF.

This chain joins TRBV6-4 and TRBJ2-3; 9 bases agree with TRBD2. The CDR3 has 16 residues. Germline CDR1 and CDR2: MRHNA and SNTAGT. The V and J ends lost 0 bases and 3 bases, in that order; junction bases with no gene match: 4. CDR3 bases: TGTGCCAGCAGTGACTCTAGCGGGGGCGGTACAGATACGCAGTATTTT. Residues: CASSDSSGGGTDTQYF.

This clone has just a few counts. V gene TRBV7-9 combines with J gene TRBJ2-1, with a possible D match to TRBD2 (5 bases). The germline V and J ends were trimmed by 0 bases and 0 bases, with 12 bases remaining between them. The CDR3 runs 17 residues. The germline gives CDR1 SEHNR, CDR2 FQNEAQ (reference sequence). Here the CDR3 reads CASSLAPPGYSYNEQFF. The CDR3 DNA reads TGTGCCAGCAGCTTAGCGCCTCCGGGATACTCCTACAATGAGCAGTTCTTC.

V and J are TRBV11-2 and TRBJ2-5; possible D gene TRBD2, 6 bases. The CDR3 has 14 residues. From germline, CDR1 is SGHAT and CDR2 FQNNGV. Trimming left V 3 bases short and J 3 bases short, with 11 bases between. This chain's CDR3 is CASSFGWGEETQYF. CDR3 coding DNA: TGTGCCAGCAGCTTCGGCTGGGGGGAAGAGACCCAGTACTTC.

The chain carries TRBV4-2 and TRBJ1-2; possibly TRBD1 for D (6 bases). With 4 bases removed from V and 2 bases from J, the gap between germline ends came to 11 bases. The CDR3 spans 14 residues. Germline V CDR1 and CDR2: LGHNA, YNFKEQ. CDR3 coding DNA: TGTGCCAGCAGCCTACAGGGCCCGAACTATGGCTACACCTTC. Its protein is CASSLQGPNYGYTF.

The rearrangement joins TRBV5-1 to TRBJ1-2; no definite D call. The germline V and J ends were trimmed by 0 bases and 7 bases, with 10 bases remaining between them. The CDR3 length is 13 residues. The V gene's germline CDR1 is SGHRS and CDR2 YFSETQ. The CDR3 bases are TGCGCCAGCAGCTTGGACGGGTTTTCTGGCTACACCTTC. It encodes CASSLDGFSGYTF.

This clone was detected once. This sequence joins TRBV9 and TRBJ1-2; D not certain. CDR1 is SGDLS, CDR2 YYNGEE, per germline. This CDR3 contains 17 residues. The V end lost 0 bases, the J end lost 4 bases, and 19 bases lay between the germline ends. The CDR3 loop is CASSVEALGWGAYGYTF. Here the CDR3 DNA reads TGTGCCAGCAGCGTAGAAGCCCTCGGGTGGGGAGCCTATGGCTACACCTTC.

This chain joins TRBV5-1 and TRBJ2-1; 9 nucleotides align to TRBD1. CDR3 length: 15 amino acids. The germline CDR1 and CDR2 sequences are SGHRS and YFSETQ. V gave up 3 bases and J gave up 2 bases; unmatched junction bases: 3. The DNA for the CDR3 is TGCGCCAGCAGCTCGGACAGGGGACCCTACAATGAGCAGTTCTTC. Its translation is CASSSDRGPYNEQFF.

CDR3 sequence (DNA): TGTGCCAGCAGCCCTCCGGGAGGCTCAGACCTCTACGAGCAGTACTTC. Its translation is CASSPPGGSDLYEQYF. The genes are TRBV2 and TRBJ2-7; TRBD2 matches 7 bases. CDR3 length: 16 residues. The V gene end was trimmed by 6 bases and the J gene end by 3 bases; junction bases not matched to a gene: 14. Germline V CDR1 and CDR2: SNHLY, FYNNEI.

As DNA, the CDR3 is TGTGCCAGCAGCCCATCGGGGATCGCGCTGGACACTGAAGCTTTCTTT. Translated, it gives CASSPSGIALDTEAFF. The chain joins TRBV28 to TRBJ1-1; the D is unclear. CDR3 length: 16 amino acids. In germline, CDR1 is MDHEN, CDR2 SYDVKM. Trimming removed 6 bases from V and 3 bases from J, with 20 bases in between. Complete variable domain (other parts from reference TRBV28 and TRBJ1-1): DVKVTQSSRYLVKRTGEKVFLECVQDMDHENMFWYRQDPGLGLRLIYFSYDVKMKEKGDIPEGYSVSREKKERFSLILESASTNQTSMYLCASSPSGIALDTEAFFGQGTRLTVV.

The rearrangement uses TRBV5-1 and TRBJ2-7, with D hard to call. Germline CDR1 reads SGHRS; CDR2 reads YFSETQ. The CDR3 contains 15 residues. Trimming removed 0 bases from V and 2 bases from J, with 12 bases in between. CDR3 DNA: TGCGCCAGCAGCTTGGAGCCCTCTTTCCCCTACGAGCAGTACTTC. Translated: CASSLEPSFPYEQYF.

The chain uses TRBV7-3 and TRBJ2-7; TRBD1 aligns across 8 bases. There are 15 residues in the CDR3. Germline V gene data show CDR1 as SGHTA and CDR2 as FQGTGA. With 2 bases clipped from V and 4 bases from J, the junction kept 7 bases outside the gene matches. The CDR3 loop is CASSLGQGAGYEQYF. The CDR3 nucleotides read TGTGCCAGCAGCTTAGGGCAGGGGGCGGGGTACGAGCAGTACTTC.

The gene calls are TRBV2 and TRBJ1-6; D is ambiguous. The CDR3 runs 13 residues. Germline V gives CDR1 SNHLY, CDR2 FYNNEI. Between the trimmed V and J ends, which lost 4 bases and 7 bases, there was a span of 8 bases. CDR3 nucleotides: TGTGCCAGCAGTGCACTCATAAATTCACCCCTCCACTTT. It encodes CASSALINSPLHF.

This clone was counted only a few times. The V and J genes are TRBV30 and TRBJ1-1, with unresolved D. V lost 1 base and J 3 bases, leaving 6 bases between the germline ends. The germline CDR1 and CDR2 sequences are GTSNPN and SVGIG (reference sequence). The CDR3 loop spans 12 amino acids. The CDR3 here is CAWSAGYTEAFF. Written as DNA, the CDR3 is TGTGCCTGGAGTGCGGGTTACACTGAAGCTTTCTTT.